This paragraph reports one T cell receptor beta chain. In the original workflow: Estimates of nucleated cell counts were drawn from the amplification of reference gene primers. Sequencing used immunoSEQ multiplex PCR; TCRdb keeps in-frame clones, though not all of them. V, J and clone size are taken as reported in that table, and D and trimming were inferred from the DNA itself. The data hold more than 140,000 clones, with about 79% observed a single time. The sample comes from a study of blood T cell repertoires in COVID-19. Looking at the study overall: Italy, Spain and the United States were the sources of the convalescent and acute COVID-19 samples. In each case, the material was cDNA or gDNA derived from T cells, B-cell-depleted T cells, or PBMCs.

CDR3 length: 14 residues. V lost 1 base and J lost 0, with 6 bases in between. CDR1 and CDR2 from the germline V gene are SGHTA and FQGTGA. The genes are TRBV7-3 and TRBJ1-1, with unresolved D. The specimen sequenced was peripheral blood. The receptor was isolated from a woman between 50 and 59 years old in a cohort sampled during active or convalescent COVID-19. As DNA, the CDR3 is TGTGCCAGCAGCTTAATCCCATTGAACACTGAAGCTTTCTTT. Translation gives CASSLIPLNTEAFF.